The clone carrying this T cell receptor beta chain was recorded many times. Amplified TCR beta CDR3 regions came from RNA transcripts. The TCR CDR3 first-round RT-PCR relied on the HTBI primer set. MiXCR, applied by TCRdb to the multiplex PCR reads, yields one record per CDR3 protein. The table has 500,000 to 600,000 distinct CDR3 sequences, around 50% seen once. The germline V gene encodes CDR1 ENHRY and CDR2 SYGVKD. This CDR3 has 14 amino acids. V dropped 7 bases and J dropped 4; count of bases not matched to a gene: 9. This specimen comes from a study of T cells in Graves' hyperthyroidism and ophthalmopathy.

This TCR derives from an adult woman with Graves' disease, either hyperthyroidism or ophthalmopathy (not recorded which). Material for sequencing was peripheral blood or thyroid tissue (not recorded which). The gene calls are TRBV10-3 and TRBJ1-1; 7 nucleotides match TRBD1. Here the CDR3 DNA reads TGTGCCATCACCTCTCAGACAGGGAGCACTGAAGCTTTCTTT. Translation: CAITSQTGSTEAFF.